The source of this T cell receptor beta chain is a study of cytomegalovirus exposure and HLA in healthy donors. On the study more broadly: Of more than 350 genotyped donors, 65% to 85% clustered with self-reported Caucasian donors. Study-level points and caveats: The authors listed approximately 150 TCR beta chains as cytomegalovirus-associated. Previously analyzed data showed that most TCR beta V segments were productive at a frequency of about 90% or about 30%. A later analysis linked a missense DCLRE1C variant to TCR beta V- and J-gene trimming.

With 60 Vbeta and 13 Jbeta primers, the PCR was carried out. Measured with immunoSEQ multiplex PCR; TCRdb has only the in-frame clones, and not every one. This table holds around 200,000 clones, about 81% found once. A word on this clone: Its antigen is not identified.

Trimming took off 8 bases at V and 2 bases at J, with 15 bases between the two ends. Germline CDR1 reads MNHNS; CDR2 reads SASEGT. This CDR3 has 14 residues. Sequenced sample: PBMCs. The chain employs TRBV6-1 and TRBJ1-2; D uncertain. The source is a man aged 35 to 55 in good health and CMV-seropositive. The CDR3 sequence is CASSSTGENYGYTF. DNA for the CDR3: TGTGCCAGCTCCTCAACCGGGGAGAACTATGGCTACACCTTC.